These T cell receptor beta chains were read from a single sample in a study of T cell responses to AZD1222 COVID-19 vaccine. TCRdb's copy holds only in-frame clones and misses some; the assay was immunoSEQ multiplex PCR. The sample has approximately 130,000 clones; roughly 90% are singletons. This specimen was peripheral blood, taken on day 0 of AZD1222 vaccination. The receptors were sampled from an adult in good health. The CDR3 runs from the conserved cysteine through the conserved F or W. D genes are given only for firm matches. Rows give clone size only sometimes, using once, few, many, or a class for an expanded clone.

>TRBV5-1|TRBJ2-3|NA|NA
CASSSRFGQAADTQYF
TGCGCCAGCAGCTCCCGGTTTGGGCAGGCGGCGGATACGCAGTATTTT
>TRBV10-1|TRBJ2-5|NA|NA
CASSQGSVPSQETQYF
TGCGCCAGCAGTCAGGGGTCGGTGCCAAGCCAAGAGACCCAGTACTTC
>TRBV9|TRBJ2-3|NA|TRBD2
CASSVVGGRDTQYF
TGTGCCAGCAGCGTAGTTGGCGGGAGAGATACGCAGTATTTT
>TRBV27|TRBJ1-1|NA|TRBD1
CASSSPGQGRTEAFF
TGTGCCAGCAGTTCTCCGGGACAGGGACGCACTGAAGCTTTCTTT
>TRBV6-5|TRBJ1-1|NA|TRBD1
CASSSTGEAEAFF
TGTGCCAGCAGTTCCACAGGGGAGGCTGAAGCTTTCTTT
>TRBV5-1|TRBJ2-1|NA|NA
CASSLVSGPSYNEQFF
TGCGCCAGCAGCTTGGTTAGCGGACCCTCCTACAATGAGCAGTTCTTC
>TRBV5-1|TRBJ2-7|NA|NA
CASSLDPRASTYEQYF
TGCGCCAGCAGCTTGGACCCCCGGGCTTCAACCTACGAGCAGTACTTC
>TRBV12-3/TRBV12-4|TRBJ2-7|NA|NA
CASSEVYEQYF
TGTGCCAGCAGTGAGGTATACGAGCAGTACTTC
>TRBV7-9|TRBJ1-1|NA|NA
CASSLAGLRDVNTEAFF
TGTGCCAGCAGCTTAGCGGGGCTACGTGACGTGAACACTGAAGCTTTCTTT
>TRBV9|TRBJ1-1|NA|TRBD1
CASSVEHRGGTEAFF
TGTGCCAGCAGCGTAGAACACAGGGGGGGCACTGAAGCTTTCTTT
>TRBV2|TRBJ2-5|NA|TRBD2
CASSVKRGSQETQYF
TGTGCCAGCAGCGTCAAGCGGGGTTCCCAAGAGACCCAGTACTTC
>TRBV5-4|TRBJ2-1|NA|NA
CASSGGGGGARNEQFF
TGTGCCAGCAGCGGGGGAGGAGGGGGCGCCCGCAATGAGCAGTTCTTC
>TRBV5-4|TRBJ1-2|NA|TRBD1
CASSLGQGQYDGYGYTF
TGTGCCAGCAGCCTAGGACAGGGGCAATATGATGGCTATGGCTACACCTTC
>TRBV11-2|TRBJ2-7|NA|TRBD1
CASSRTGETYEQYF
TGTGCCAGCAGCCGGACAGGGGAAACCTACGAGCAGTACTTC
>TRBV11-2|TRBJ2-1|NA|NA
CASSPPGTHANEQFF
TGTGCCAGCAGCCCCCCCGGGACGCATGCAAATGAGCAGTTCTTC
>TRBV4-2|TRBJ2-7|few|NA
CASSQDKAFLF
TGTGCCAGCAGCCAAGATAAGGCATTTTTGTTC
>TRBV7-2|TRBJ1-5|few|NA
CASSLFAQNDQPQHF
TGTGCCAGCAGCTTATTTGCCCAGAACGATCAGCCCCAGCATTTT
>TRBV7-7|TRBJ1-4|NA|TRBD1
CASSEWAGGDEKLFF
TGTGCCAGCAGCGAATGGGCAGGGGGCGATGAAAAACTGTTTTTT
>TRBV9|TRBJ1-4|NA|TRBD1
CASSATGGMGEKLFF
TGTGCCAGCAGCGCCACAGGGGGGATGGGAGAAAAACTGTTTTTT
>TRBV7-2|TRBJ1-2|NA|NA
CASSFGGQPDLYGYTF
TGTGCCAGCAGCTTTGGGGGGCAGCCTGACCTCTATGGCTACACCTTC
>TRBV3-1/TRBV3-2|TRBJ2-2|NA|NA
CASSQDSGPRTIHTGELFF
TGTGCCAGCAGCCAAGATTCTGGGCCCAGAACCATCCATACCGGGGAGCTGTTTTTT
>TRBV7-2|TRBJ1-6|NA|NA
CASSPIPTSPLHF
TGTGCCAGCAGCCCAATCCCCACGTCACCCCTCCACTTT
>TRBV5-1|TRBJ2-1|NA|NA
CASSLAPPNEQFF
TGCGCCAGCAGCTTGGCCCCCCCCAATGAGCAGTTCTTC
>TRBV21-1|TRBJ2-1|NA|NA
CASSKEGQANEQFF
TGTGCCAGCAGCAAAGAGGGACAGGCTAATGAGCAGTTCTTC
>TRBV6-2/TRBV6-3|TRBJ2-1|NA|NA
CASSYRRGQNNNEQFF
TGTGCCAGCAGTTATAGGAGGGGACAAAACAACAATGAGCAGTTCTTC
>TRBV27|TRBJ1-1|NA|NA
CASSLIPGTEAFF
TGTGCCAGCAGTCTAATTCCTGGGACTGAAGCTTTCTTT
>TRBV9|TRBJ1-4|NA|NA
CASSKQSGATNEKLFF
TGTGCCAGCAGCAAACAATCAGGGGCAACTAATGAAAAACTGTTTTTT
>TRBV5-4|TRBJ2-1|NA|NA
CASSLALSGREQFF
TGTGCCAGCAGCTTGGCCCTTTCTGGTCGGGAGCAGTTCTTC
>TRBV16|TRBJ2-1|NA|NA
CASSQRRTSYNEQFF
TGTGCCAGCAGCCAAAGACGGACCTCCTACAATGAGCAGTTCTTC
>TRBV10-3|TRBJ1-5|NA|NA
CAISTRDGNQPQHF
TGTGCCATCAGTACGCGGGACGGCAATCAGCCCCAGCATTTT
>TRBV5-6|TRBJ2-7|once|TRBD2
CASSLFREGHYEQYF
TGTGCCAGCAGCTTGTTCCGGGAGGGCCACTACGAGCAGTACTTC
>TRBV18|TRBJ1-6|once|NA
CASSPPQSPFGNSPLHF
TGTGCCAGCTCACCACCACAATCTCCCTTTGGGAATTCACCCCTCCACTTT
>TRBV4-2|TRBJ2-1|NA|NA
CASSQVLGSYNEQFF
TGTGCCAGCAGCCAAGTTCTAGGCTCCTACAATGAGCAGTTCTTC
>TRBV11-3|TRBJ2-2|NA|TRBD2
CASRSGTSGNTGELFF
TGTGCCAGCAGATCCGGGACTAGCGGCAACACCGGGGAGCTGTTTTTT
>TRBV3-1/TRBV3-2|TRBJ1-2|NA|TRBD1
CASSQGMGQRSSGYTF
TGTGCCAGCAGCCAAGGGATGGGACAGCGGTCCAGCGGCTACACCTTC